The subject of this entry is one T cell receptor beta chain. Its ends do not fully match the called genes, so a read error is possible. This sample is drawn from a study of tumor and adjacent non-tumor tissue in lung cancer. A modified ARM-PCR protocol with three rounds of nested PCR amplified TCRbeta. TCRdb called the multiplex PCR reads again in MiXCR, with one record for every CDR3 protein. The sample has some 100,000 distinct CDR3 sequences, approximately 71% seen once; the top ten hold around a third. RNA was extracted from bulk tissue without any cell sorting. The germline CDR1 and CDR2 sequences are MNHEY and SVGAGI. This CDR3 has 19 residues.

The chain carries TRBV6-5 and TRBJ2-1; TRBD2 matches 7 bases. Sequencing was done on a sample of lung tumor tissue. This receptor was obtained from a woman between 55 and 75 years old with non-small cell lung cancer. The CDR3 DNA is TGTGCCAGCAGAGTACTAGCGTGGGGTCTCCTTCACTCCTACAATGAACAGTTCTTC. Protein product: CASRVLAWGLLHSYNEQFF.